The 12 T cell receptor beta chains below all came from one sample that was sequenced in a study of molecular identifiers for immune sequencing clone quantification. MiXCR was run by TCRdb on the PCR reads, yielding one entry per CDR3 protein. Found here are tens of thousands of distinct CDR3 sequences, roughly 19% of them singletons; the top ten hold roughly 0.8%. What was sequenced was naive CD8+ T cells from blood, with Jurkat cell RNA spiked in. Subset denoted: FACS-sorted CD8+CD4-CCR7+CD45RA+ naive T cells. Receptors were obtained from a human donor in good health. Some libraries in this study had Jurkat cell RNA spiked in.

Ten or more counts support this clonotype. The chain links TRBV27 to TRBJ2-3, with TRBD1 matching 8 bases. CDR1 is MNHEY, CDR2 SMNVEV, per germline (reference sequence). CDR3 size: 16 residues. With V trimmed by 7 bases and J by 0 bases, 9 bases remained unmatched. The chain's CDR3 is CASMMSGGYSTDTQYF. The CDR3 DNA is TGTGCCAGCATGATGTCAGGGGGCTATAGCACAGATACGCAGTATTTT.

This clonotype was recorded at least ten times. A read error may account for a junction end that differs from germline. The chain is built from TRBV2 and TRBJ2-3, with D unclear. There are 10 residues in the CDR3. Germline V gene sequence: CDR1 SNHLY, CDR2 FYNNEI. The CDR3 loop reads CASKEDTQYF. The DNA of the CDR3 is TGTGCAAGCAAAGAAGATACGCAGTATTTT.

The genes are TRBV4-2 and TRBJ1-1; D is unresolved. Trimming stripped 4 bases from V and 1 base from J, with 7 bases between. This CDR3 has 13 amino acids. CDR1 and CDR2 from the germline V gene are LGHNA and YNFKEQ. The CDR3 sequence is CASSPYKNTEAFF. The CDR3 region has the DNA TGTGCCAGCAGCCCCTACAAGAACACTGAAGCTTTCTTT.

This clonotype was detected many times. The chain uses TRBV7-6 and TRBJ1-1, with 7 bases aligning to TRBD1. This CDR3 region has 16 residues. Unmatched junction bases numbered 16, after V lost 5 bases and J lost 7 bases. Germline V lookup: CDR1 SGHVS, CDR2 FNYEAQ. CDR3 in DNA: TGTGCCAGCAGCCCGAGGGACAGAGGGTTACGTGTTGAAGCTTTCTTT. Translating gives CASSPRDRGLRVEAFF.

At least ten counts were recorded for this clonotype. CDR3 residues: CASSPPGITDTQYF. DNA for the CDR3: TGTGCCAGCAGCCCCCCGGGGATCACAGATACGCAGTATTTT. This rearrangement joins TRBV7-6 to TRBJ2-3; D might be TRBD2 (5 bases). Trimming removed 5 bases at V and 2 bases at J, with 11 bases between. Germline V gene lookup returns CDR1 SGHVS and CDR2 FNYEAQ. The CDR3 covers 14 residues.

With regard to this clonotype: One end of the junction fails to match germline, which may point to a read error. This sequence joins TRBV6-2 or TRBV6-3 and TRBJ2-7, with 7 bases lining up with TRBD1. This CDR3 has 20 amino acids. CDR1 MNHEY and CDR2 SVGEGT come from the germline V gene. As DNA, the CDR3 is TGTGCCAGCAGTTACTCGAAGTCCCCGGGACAGTCCTTCTCCTCCTACGGGCAGTACTTC. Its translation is CASSYSKSPGQSFSSYGQYF.

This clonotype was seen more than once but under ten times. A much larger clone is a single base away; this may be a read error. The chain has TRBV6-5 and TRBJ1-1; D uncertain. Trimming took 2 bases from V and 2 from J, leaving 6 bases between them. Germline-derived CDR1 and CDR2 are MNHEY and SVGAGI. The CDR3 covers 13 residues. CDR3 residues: CASSYTRNTEAFF. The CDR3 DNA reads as TGTGCCAGCAGTTACACGCGTAACACTGAAGCTTTCTTT.

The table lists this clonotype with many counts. CDR3 sequence (DNA): TGTGCCAGCAGCTGGGGACAGATAGTCACCGGGGAGCTGTTTTTT. Translated: CASSWGQIVTGELFF. The V gene is TRBV5-4, the J gene TRBJ2-2; 7 positions agree with TRBD1. Germline V lookup: CDR1 SGHNT, CDR2 YYREEE (reference sequence). CDR3 length equals 15 residues. After removal of 3 bases from V and 4 bases from J, the junction contained 6 bases not matched to a gene.

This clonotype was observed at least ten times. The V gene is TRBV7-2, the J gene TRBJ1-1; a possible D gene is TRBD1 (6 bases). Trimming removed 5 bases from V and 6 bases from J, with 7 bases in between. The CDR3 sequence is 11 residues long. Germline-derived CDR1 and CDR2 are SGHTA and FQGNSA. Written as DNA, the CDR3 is TGTGCCAGCAGCGGGGGCCCTGAAGCTTTCTTT. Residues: CASSGGPEAFF.

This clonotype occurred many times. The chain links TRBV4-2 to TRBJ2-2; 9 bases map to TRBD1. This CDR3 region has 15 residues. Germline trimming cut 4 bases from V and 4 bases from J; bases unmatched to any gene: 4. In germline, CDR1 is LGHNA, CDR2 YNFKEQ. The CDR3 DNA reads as TGTGCCAGCAGCCCGACAGGGGGAGGCACCGGGGAGCTGTTTTTT. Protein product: CASSPTGGGTGELFF.

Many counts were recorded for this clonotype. CDR3 nucleotides: TGTGCCAGCAAGGGGGACTCCTACGAGCAGTACTTC. This codes for CASKGDSYEQYF. V is TRBV2 and J is TRBJ2-7, with a weak D call TRBD1 (6 bases). CDR1 is SNHLY, CDR2 FYNNEI, per germline. The CDR3 contains 12 residues. Trimming removed 7 bases at V and 0 bases at J, with 7 bases between.

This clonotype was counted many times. As DNA, the CDR3 is TGTGCCAGCGGAAACAGTGCAACTAATGAAAAACTGTTTTTT. As protein: CASGNSATNEKLFF. The chain has TRBV7-9 and TRBJ1-4; D is undetermined. V was shortened by 8 bases and J by 0 bases, with 10 bases between the two germline ends. The CDR3 runs to 14 residues. Germline V CDR1 and CDR2: SEHNR, FQNEAQ (reference sequence).